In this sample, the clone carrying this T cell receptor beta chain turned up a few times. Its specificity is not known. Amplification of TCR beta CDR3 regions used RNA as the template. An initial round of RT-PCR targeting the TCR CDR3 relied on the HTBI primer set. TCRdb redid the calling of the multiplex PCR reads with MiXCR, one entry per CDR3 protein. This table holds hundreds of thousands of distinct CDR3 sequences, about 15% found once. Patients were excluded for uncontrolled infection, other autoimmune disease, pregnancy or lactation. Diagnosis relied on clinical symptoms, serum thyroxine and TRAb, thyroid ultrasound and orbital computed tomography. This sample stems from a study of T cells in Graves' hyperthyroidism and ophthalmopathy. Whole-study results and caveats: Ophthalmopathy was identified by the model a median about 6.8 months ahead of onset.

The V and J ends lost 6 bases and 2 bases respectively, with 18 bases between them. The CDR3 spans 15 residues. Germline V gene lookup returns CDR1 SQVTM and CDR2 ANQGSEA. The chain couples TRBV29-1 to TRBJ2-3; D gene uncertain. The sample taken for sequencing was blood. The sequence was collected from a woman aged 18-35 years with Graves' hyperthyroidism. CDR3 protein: CSVAYMDHVTDTQYF. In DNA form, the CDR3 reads TGCAGCGTCGCGTACATGGACCATGTCACAGATACGCAGTATTTT.